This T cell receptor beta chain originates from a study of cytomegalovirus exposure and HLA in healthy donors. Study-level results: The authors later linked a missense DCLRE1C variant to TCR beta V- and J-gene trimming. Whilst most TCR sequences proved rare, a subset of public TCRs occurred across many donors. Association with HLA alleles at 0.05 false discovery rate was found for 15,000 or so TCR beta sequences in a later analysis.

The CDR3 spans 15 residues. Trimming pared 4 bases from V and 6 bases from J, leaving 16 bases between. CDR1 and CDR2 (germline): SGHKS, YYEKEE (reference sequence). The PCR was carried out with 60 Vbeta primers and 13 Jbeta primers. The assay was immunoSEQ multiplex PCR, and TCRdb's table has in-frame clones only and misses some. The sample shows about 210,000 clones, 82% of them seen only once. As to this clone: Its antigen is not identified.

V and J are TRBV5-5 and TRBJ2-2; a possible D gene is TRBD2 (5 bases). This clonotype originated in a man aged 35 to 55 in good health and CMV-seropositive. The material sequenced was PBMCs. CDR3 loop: CASSIWEQIAGELFF. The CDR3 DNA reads TGTGCCAGCAGCATCTGGGAGCAGATCGCCGGGGAGCTGTTTTTT.